The clone carrying this T cell receptor (beta chain) was counted once. This sample was included in a study of blood T cell repertoires in COVID-19. About the research overall: The United States, Italy and Spain were the sources of the acute and convalescent COVID-19 samples. T cells, B-cell-depleted T cells, or PBMCs supplied cDNA or gDNA.

The V segment lost 4 bases and the J segment 4 bases; nucleotides outside the gene matches: 8. CDR1 and CDR2 (germline): LGHDT, YNNKEL (reference sequence). CDR3 length: 15 residues. Seattle patients were enrolled while actively infected and followed longitudinally. Source study methods: Nucleated cell counts were estimated from reference gene primer amplification. Using immunoSEQ multiplex PCR, the repertoire was profiled, and TCRdb retains in-frame clones only, with some absent. V, J and clone size derive from that table, while D and trimming were established from the DNA sequence. The data hold roughly 250,000 clones, with approximately 85% observed a single time.

The sequencing sample was made of peripheral blood. The clonotype was recovered from a human donor with COVID-19, enrolled during active disease. The donor label of this sample is uncertain. This chain links TRBV3-1 (or the pseudogene TRBV3-2) with TRBJ1-2; TRBD1 aligns across 8 bases. CDR3 sequence (DNA): TGTGCCAGCAGCCCATCGGACAGGGCCCCCTATGGCTACACCTTC. The encoded protein is CASSPSDRAPYGYTF.